This TCR beta chain stems from a study of cytomegalovirus exposure and HLA in healthy donors. Points on this clone: Its antigen is currently unknown.

Study-wide results and caveats: Investigators reported 150 to 200 TCR beta chains as tied to cytomegalovirus.

Only in-frame clones appear in the TCRdb table, and some are missing; sequencing was by immunoSEQ multiplex PCR. The repertoire includes 150,000 to 200,000 clones, approximately 88% of them detected once, and 10% sits in the top ten. The CDR3 has 17 amino acids. In germline, CDR1 is SGHRS, CDR2 YFSETQ. The V and J ends lost 2 bases and 3 bases, in that order; junction bases with no gene match: 4. This rearrangement joins TRBV5-1 to TRBJ2-2, with 13 bases lining up with TRBD2. The sequence was collected from a man aged 30-40 years in good health and CMV-seropositive. The specimen sequenced was PBMCs. The CDR3 loop reads CASSFIGLAGDTGELFF. For the CDR3, the DNA is TGCGCCAGCAGCTTTATTGGACTAGCGGGGGACACCGGGGAGCTGTTTTTT.